The 26 T cell receptor beta chains listed next were all sequenced from one sample in a study of CD4 T cells in relation to SARS-CoV-2 and coronaviruses. CD4+ T cells from unexposed donors were obtained before the COVID-19 pandemic (2011-2018). CD4+ T cells were isolated from the cells after about 11 days of culture. The antigens for these receptors are not known. Using immunoSEQ multiplex PCR, the repertoire was profiled, and TCRdb retains in-frame clones only, with some absent. This table holds 20,000 to 25,000 clones, 76% found once. Material for sequencing was CD4+ T cells from PBMCs, cultured in vitro. All receptors derive from a human donor in good health.

This chain uses TRBV25-1 with TRBJ1-1; 8 nucleotides line up with TRBD1. V was clipped by 3 bases and J by 7 bases; unmatched bases: 10. This CDR3 contains 15 residues. Germline loops: CDR1 MGHDK, CDR2 SYGVNS. CDR3 nucleotide sequence: TGTGCCAGCAGTGATTCCGCCGACAGGGGAGATGAAGCTTTCTTT. This codes for CASSDSADRGDEAFF.

This chain links TRBV2 with TRBJ2-1; no clear D. The CDR3 is made up of 14 amino acids. V was cut by 1 base and J by 6 bases, with 10 bases left in between. Germline V CDR1 and CDR2: SNHLY, FYNNEI. The CDR3: CASSEEVSINEQFF. For the CDR3, the DNA is TGTGCCAGCAGTGAAGAGGTTAGCATCAATGAGCAGTTCTTC.

The V and J genes are TRBV6-5 and TRBJ1-1, with TRBD1 matching over 8 bases. Losses at the gene ends were 0 bases for V and 3 bases for J; bases not matched to a gene: 6. The CDR3 totals 16 residues. Germline CDR1 and CDR2: MNHEY and SVGAGI. CDR3 residues: CASSYSSQGADTEAFF. CDR3 bases: TGTGCCAGCAGTTACTCGTCTCAGGGGGCGGACACTGAAGCTTTCTTT.

The chain combines TRBV2 with TRBJ1-4, with no clear D. CDR1 is SNHLY and CDR2 is FYNNEI in the germline V gene. The CDR3 runs to 15 residues. V was trimmed by 4 bases and J by 7 bases, leaving 16 bases between them. CDR3 amino acids: CASSVGLPASEKLFF. In nucleotides, the CDR3 is TGTGCCAGCAGTGTGGGCCTCCCGGCAAGTGAAAAACTGTTTTTT.

The J gene is TRBJ1-2, the V gene TRBV6-5; D is undetermined. The CDR3 has 13 residues. Trimming took off 6 bases at V and 0 bases at J, with 8 bases between the two ends. From germline, CDR1 is MNHEY and CDR2 SVGAGI. The CDR3 DNA sequence: TGTGCCAGCAGAAAAGACGCTAACTATGGCTACACCTTC. Amino acid sequence: CASRKDANYGYTF.

This sequence joins TRBV7-9 and TRBJ1-5; possibly TRBD1 for D (6 bases). CDR1 and CDR2 (germline): SEHNR, FQNEAQ (reference sequence). Trimming shortened V by 0 bases and J by 9 bases, and 9 bases separated the two germline ends. The CDR3 runs 13 residues. The CDR3 reads CASSLAEQGPQHF. The DNA for the CDR3 is TGTGCCAGCAGCTTAGCAGAACAGGGGCCCCAGCATTTT.

The chain has TRBV30 and TRBJ1-3; D remains ambiguous. The CDR3 has 12 residues. The germline CDR1 and CDR2 sequences are GTSNPN and SVGIG (reference sequence). V dropped 4 bases and J dropped 4 bases, with 8 bases sitting between them. CDR3 in DNA: TGTGCCTGGACCCTTGGAGGAAACACCATATATTTT. It specifies CAWTLGGNTIYF.

Only a few counts were recorded for this clone. The J gene is TRBJ2-7, the V gene TRBV6-6, with 12 bases fitting TRBD2. Trimming cost V 2 bases and J 5 bases; bases outside gene matches: 4. The germline V gene encodes CDR1 MNHNY and CDR2 SVGAGI (reference sequence). The CDR3 is made up of 15 amino acids. CDR3 sequence (DNA): TGTGCCAGCAGTTACACTCGACTAGCGGGAGACGAGCAGTACTTC. Its translation is CASSYTRLAGDEQYF.

The rearrangement uses TRBV6-5 and TRBJ2-3, with 10 bases fitting TRBD1. The germline V gene has CDR1 MNHEY and CDR2 SVGAGI. The CDR3 loop spans 14 amino acids. V dropped 7 bases and J dropped 6; count of bases not matched to a gene: 7. CDR3 coding DNA: TGTGCCAGCATGAGACAGGGGGCAGCTGATACGCAGTATTTT. It translates to CASMRQGAADTQYF.

The genes are TRBV24-1 and TRBJ2-1; 7 positions match TRBD2. The CDR3 is made up of 13 amino acids. The J segment lost 2 bases and the V segment lost 10 bases, leaving 4 bases of the junction unmatched. Germline lookup yields CDR1 KGHDR and CDR2 SFDVKD. The CDR3 loop reads CATAGTTYNEQFF. The CDR3 coding sequence is TGTGCCACTGCCGGGACTACCTACAATGAGCAGTTCTTC.

The DNA for the CDR3 is TGTGCCAGCAGCTTTACAGGGGACTCTGGAAACACCATATATTTT. Translated, it gives CASSFTGDSGNTIYF. The rearrangement uses TRBV7-3 and TRBJ1-3; TRBD1 agrees at 7 bases. The junction had 2 bases not matched to a gene; V was cut back by 3 bases and J by 0 bases. The V gene's germline CDR1 is SGHTA and CDR2 FQGTGA. This CDR3 comprises 15 residues. Variable domain in full (rest from reference TRBV7-3 and TRBJ1-3): GAGVSQTPSNKVTEKGKYVELRCDPISGHTALYWYRQSLGQGPEFLIYFQGTGAADDSGLPNDRFFAVRPEGSVSTLKIQRTERGDSAVYLCASSFTGDSGNTIYFGEGSWLTVV.

The table lists this clone with a count of one. The chain is built from TRBV18 and TRBJ2-7; weak D call: TRBD2 (7 bases). V was pared by 3 bases and J by 6 bases, with 18 bases between. CDR3 length equals 15 residues. Germline V gene data show CDR1 as KGHSH and CDR2 as LQKENI. CDR3 DNA sequence: TGTGCCAGCTCACCGGGAGGGCTCCGGGGGCTCGAGCAGTACTTC. It is translated as CASSPGGLRGLEQYF.

J is TRBJ1-6 and V is TRBV10-3, with D possibly being TRBD1 (6 bases). Trimming left V 9 bases short and J 6 bases short, with 15 bases between. Germline V CDR1 and CDR2: ENHRY, SYGVKD. The CDR3 spans 14 residues. This CDR3 is CAIRDGTTNSPLHF. Here the CDR3 DNA reads TGTGCCATAAGAGATGGGACAACTAATTCACCCCTCCACTTT.

Here the CDR3 DNA reads TGTGCCAGCAGCTTGACCCACGCGAACACTGAAGCTTTCTTT. Its protein is CASSLTHANTEAFF. The gene calls are TRBV7-3 and TRBJ1-1; D call uncertain. The CDR3 runs 14 residues. The V gene's germline CDR1 is SGHTA and CDR2 FQGTGA. V was shortened by 3 bases and J by 1 base, with 9 bases between the two germline ends.

This sequence joins TRBV12-3 or TRBV12-4 and TRBJ1-2, with D possibly being TRBD1 (5 bases). V was trimmed by 6 bases and J by 8 bases, leaving 13 bases between them. The CDR3 runs to 12 residues. The CDR3: CASSPGTGGYTF. In DNA, the CDR3 is TGTGCCAGCAGCCCGGGGACTGGAGGCTACACCTTC.

V and J are TRBV6-5 and TRBJ2-1; D possibly corresponds to TRBD1 (5 bases). Germline CDR1 MNHEY, CDR2 SVGAGI. V was clipped by 3 bases and J by 8 bases, with 14 bases between them. The CDR3 runs to 14 residues. The CDR3 region is CASSYYHDSDEQFF. CDR3 nucleotide sequence: TGTGCCAGCAGTTATTACCATGACAGCGATGAGCAGTTCTTC.

V and J are TRBV10-1 and TRBJ2-1; no firm D call. Germline CDR1 reads WNHNN; CDR2 reads SYGVQD (reference sequence). The CDR3 has 15 residues. The V end was cut by 6 bases, the J end by 6 bases, with 18 bases between. The CDR3 bases are TGCGCCAGCAGCAATCCCAGCATCCCTCCCAATGAGCAGTTCTTC. Residues: CASSNPSIPPNEQFF.

The V call is TRBV5-1, the J call TRBJ2-1; D is perhaps TRBD2 (5 bases). V gave up 2 bases and J gave up 0 bases, with 6 bases separating them. The CDR3 is 14 amino acids. Germline V lookup: CDR1 SGHRS, CDR2 YFSETQ. Written as DNA, the CDR3 is TGCGCCAGCAGCTTAGCGGACTCCTACAATGAGCAGTTCTTC. The encoded protein is CASSLADSYNEQFF.

The gene calls are TRBV9 and TRBJ2-5, with TRBD1 identical over 10 bases. CDR3 length: 17 residues. Germline loops: CDR1 SGDLS, CDR2 YYNGEE. J was trimmed by 5 bases and V by 0 bases; bases with no gene match: 10. This CDR3 reads CASSVGTGGSVLETQYF. The DNA of the CDR3 is TGTGCCAGCAGCGTAGGGACAGGGGGGTCGGTTTTGGAGACCCAGTACTTC.

The rearrangement links TRBV25-1 to TRBJ1-1, with 12 bases that match TRBD1. This CDR3 has 18 residues. Trimming removed 5 bases from V and 3 bases from J; junction bases left unmatched: 13. Germline V gene lookup returns CDR1 MGHDK and CDR2 SYGVNS. The CDR3: CASSPGQGALVGYTEAFF. CDR3 nucleotides: TGTGCCAGCAGTCCGGGACAGGGGGCATTAGTCGGGTACACTGAAGCTTTCTTT.

This clone has just one count. The V gene is TRBV30, the J gene TRBJ2-1, with D hard to call. The germline V gene encodes CDR1 GTSNPN and CDR2 SVGIG (reference sequence). V gave up 0 bases and J gave up 1 base, with 22 bases separating them. The CDR3 is 19 residues long. The CDR3 loop is CAWSVSNFPNRISYNEQFF. CDR3 coding DNA: TGTGCCTGGAGTGTTTCGAACTTTCCAAACAGAATTTCCTACAATGAGCAGTTCTTC.

The rearrangement joins TRBV3-1 (or the pseudogene TRBV3-2) to TRBJ1-2, with TRBD1 identical over 9 bases. CDR3 size: 13 residues. Germline V gives CDR1 LGHDT, CDR2 YNNKEL (reference sequence). V shed 6 bases and J 6 bases; nucleotides not matched to a gene: 5. The CDR3 DNA is TGTGCCAGCAGTCTACAGGGGGCGGATGGCTACACCTTC. It codes for CASSLQGADGYTF.

The chain joins TRBV5-4 to TRBJ1-2, with D possibly being TRBD1 (6 bases). Germline V gene data show CDR1 as SGHNT and CDR2 as YYREEE (reference sequence). The CDR3 extends over 13 amino acids. Deletions cut 0 bases from V and 8 bases from J, with 11 bases between. CDR3 sequence (DNA): TGTGCCAGCAGCTTGGGAGGACAGAGAGGCTACACCTTC. Encoded protein: CASSLGGQRGYTF.

J is TRBJ2-3 and V is TRBV5-1; 12 bases match TRBD2. Germline V CDR1 and CDR2: SGHRS, YFSETQ. The J segment lost 4 bases and the V segment lost 4 bases, leaving 7 bases of the junction unmatched. The CDR3 totals 16 residues. The CDR3 DNA reads as TGCGCCAGCAGCGCACGACTAGCGGGAGTCGCAGATACGCAGTATTTT. Its protein product is CASSARLAGVADTQYF.

A few counts support this clone. The V call is TRBV6-5, the J call TRBJ1-2; 7 nucleotides align to TRBD1. V gave up 8 bases and J gave up 7 bases; unmatched junction bases: 10. The CDR3 consists of 13 residues. In germline, CDR1 is MNHEY, CDR2 SVGAGI. In DNA form, the CDR3 reads TGTGCCAGCCGAACAGGGGATCGGGGTGGCTACACCTTC. Translating gives CASRTGDRGGYTF.

V gene TRBV5-4 combines with J gene TRBJ1-3; D is uncertain. Looked up from germline, CDR1 is SGHNT and CDR2 is YYREEE (reference sequence). CDR3 length: 15 amino acids. The V gene lost 0 bases and the J gene lost 2 bases, with 9 bases spanning the gap. The CDR3 DNA reads as TGTGCCAGCAGCTTGGATGCGGACCCTGGAAACACCATATATTTT. Protein product: CASSLDADPGNTIYF.